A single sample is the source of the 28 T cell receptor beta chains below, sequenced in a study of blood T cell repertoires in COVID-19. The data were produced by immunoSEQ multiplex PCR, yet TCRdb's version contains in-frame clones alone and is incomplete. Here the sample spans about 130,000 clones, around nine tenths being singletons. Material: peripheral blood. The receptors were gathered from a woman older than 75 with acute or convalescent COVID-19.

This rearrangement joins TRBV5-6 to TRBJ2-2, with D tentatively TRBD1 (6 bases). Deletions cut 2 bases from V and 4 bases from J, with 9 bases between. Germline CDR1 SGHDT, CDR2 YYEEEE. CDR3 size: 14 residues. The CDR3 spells CASSFGQSTGELFF. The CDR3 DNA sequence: TGTGCCAGCAGCTTCGGACAGTCCACCGGGGAGCTGTTTTTT.

CDR3 DNA: TGTGCCAGCAGTCCCCAGGACAGGGTACAAGAGACCCAGTACTTC. Translating it yields CASSPQDRVQETQYF. V usage is TRBV27 and J usage is TRBJ2-5, with 8 positions matching TRBD1. The V gene end was trimmed by 5 bases and the J gene end by 2 bases; junction bases not matched to a gene: 7. The CDR3 totals 15 residues. Germline-derived CDR1 and CDR2 are MNHEY and SMNVEV (reference sequence).

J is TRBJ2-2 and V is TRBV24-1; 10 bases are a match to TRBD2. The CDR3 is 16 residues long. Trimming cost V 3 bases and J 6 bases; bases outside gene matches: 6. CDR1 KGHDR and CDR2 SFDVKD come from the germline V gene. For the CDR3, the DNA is TGTGCCACCAGTGATCCTGGACTAGCGGTATCCGGGGAGCTGTTTTTT. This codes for CATSDPGLAVSGELFF.

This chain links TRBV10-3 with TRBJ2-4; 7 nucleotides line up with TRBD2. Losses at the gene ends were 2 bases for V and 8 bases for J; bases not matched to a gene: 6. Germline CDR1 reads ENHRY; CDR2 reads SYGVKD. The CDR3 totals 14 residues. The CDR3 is CAISERRGGDIQYF. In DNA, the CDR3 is TGTGCCATCAGTGAGAGGCGGGGAGGGGACATTCAGTACTTC.

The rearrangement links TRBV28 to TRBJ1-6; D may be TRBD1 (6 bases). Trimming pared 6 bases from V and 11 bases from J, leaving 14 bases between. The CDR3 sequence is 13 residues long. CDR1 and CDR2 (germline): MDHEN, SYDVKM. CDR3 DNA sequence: TGTGCCAGCAGGAATCTTCAGGGGCCACCCCTCCACTTT. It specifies CASRNLQGPPLHF.

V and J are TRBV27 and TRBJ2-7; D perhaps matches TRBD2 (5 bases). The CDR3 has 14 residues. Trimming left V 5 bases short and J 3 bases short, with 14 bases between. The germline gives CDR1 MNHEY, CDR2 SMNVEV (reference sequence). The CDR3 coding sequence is TGTGCCAGCAGTCTGCAGCCGAGGGACTACGAGCAGTACTTC. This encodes CASSLQPRDYEQYF.

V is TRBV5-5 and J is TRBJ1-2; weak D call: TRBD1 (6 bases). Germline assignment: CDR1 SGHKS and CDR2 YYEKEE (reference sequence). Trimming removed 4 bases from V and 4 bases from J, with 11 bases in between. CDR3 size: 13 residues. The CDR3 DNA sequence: TGTGCCAGCAGCCCAGGGGTGATCTATGGCTACACCTTC. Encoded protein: CASSPGVIYGYTF. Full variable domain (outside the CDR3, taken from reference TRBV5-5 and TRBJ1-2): DAGVTQSPTHLIKTRGQQVTLRCSPISGHKSVSWYQQVLGQGPQFIFQYYEKEERGRGNFPDRFSARQFPNYSSELNVNALLLGDSALYLCASSPGVIYGYTFGSGTRLTVV.

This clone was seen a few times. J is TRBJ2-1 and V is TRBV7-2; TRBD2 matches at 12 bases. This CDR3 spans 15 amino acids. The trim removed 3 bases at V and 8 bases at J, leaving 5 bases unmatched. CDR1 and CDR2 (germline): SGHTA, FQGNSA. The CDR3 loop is CASSLLAGGLDEQFF. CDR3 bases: TGTGCCAGCAGCTTGCTAGCGGGGGGGCTTGATGAGCAGTTCTTC.

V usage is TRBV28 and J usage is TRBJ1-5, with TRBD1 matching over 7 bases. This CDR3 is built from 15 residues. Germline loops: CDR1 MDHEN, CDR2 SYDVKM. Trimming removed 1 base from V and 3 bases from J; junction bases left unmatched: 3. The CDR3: CASSLFDRDNQPQHF. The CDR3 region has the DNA TGTGCCAGCAGTTTATTCGACAGGGACAATCAGCCCCAGCATTTT.

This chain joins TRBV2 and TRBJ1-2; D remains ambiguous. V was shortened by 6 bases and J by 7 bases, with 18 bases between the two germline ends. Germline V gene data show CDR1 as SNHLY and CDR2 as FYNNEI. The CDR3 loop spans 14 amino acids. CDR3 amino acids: CASSPTWNPGGYTF. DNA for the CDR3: TGTGCCAGCAGCCCTACATGGAACCCGGGTGGCTACACCTTC. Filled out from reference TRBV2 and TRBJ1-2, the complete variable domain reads EPEVTQTPSHQVTQMGQEVILRCVPISNHLYFYWYRQILGQKVEFLVSFYNNEISEKSEIFDDQFSVERPDGSNFTLKIRSTKLEDSAMYFCASSPTWNPGGYTFGSGTRLTVV.

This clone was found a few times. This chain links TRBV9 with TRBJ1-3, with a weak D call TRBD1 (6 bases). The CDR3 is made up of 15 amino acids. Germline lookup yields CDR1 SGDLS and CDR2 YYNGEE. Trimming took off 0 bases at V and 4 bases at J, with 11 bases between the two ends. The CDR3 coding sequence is TGTGCCAGCAGCGTAGTAGGGGGTAGCGGAAACACCATATATTTT. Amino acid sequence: CASSVVGGSGNTIYF.

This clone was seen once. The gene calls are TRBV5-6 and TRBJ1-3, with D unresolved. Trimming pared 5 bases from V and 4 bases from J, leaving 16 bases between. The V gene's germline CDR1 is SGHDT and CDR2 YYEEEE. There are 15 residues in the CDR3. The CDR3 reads CASSYGGPRGNTIYF. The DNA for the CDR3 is TGTGCCAGCAGTTATGGAGGCCCGAGAGGAAACACCATATATTTT. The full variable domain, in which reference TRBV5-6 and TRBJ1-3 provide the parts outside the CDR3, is DAGVTQSPTHLIKTRGQQVTLRCSPKSGHDTVSWYQQALGQGPQFIFQYYEEEERQRGNFPDRFSGHQFPNYSSELNVNALLLGDSALYLCASSYGGPRGNTIYFGEGSWLTVV.

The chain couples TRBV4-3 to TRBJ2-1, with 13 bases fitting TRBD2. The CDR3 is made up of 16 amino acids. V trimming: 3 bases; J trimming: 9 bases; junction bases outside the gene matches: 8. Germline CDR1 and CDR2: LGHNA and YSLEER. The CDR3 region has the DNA TGCGCCAGCAGCCAGACTAGCGGGGGGAGGCCAGCTGAGCAGTTCTTC. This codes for CASSQTSGGRPAEQFF.

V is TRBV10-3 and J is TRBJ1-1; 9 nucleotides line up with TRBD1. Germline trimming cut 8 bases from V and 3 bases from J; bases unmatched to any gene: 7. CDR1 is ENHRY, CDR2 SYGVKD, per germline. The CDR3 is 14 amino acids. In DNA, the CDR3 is TGTGCCATCGGTGCGACAGGGGGGGACACTGAAGCTTTCTTT. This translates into CAIGATGGDTEAFF.

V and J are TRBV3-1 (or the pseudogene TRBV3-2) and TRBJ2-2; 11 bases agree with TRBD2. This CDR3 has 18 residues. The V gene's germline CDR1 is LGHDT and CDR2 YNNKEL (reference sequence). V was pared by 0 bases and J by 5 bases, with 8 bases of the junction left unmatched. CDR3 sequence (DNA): TGTGCCAGCAGCCAAGATCTCCTAGCGGGAGGCGGAACCGGGGAGCTGTTTTTT. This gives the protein CASSQDLLAGGGTGELFF.

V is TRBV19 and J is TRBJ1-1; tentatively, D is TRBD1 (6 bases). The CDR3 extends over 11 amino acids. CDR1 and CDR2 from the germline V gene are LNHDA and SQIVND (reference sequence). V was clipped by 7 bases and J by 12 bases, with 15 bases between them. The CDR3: CASNRGGLTFF. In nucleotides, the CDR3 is TGTGCCAGTAATCGGGGGGGCTTGACTTTCTTT.

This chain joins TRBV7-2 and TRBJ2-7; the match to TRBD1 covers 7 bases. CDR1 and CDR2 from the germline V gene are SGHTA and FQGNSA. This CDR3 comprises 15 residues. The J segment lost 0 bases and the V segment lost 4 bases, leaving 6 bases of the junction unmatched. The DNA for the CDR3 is TGTGCCAGCAGCTCCACCGGGACAGCCTCCTACGAGCAGTACTTC. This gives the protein CASSSTGTASYEQYF.

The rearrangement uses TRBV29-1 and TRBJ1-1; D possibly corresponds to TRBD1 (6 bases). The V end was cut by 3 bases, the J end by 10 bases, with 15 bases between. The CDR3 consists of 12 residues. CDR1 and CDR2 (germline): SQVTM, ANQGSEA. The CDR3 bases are TGCAGCGTTGACGGGACACTTCGAACAGCTTTCTTT. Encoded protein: CSVDGTLRTAFF.

CDR3 sequence reads: CASSVQGASGNTIYF. CDR3 in DNA: TGTGCCAGCAGCGTACAGGGGGCCTCTGGAAACACCATATATTTT. The chain is built from TRBV5-4 and TRBJ1-3, with 9 bases fitting TRBD1. CDR1 and CDR2 (germline): SGHNT, YYREEE (reference sequence). The ends lost 4 bases at V and 0 bases at J; junction bases unmatched: 2. This CDR3 is built from 15 residues.

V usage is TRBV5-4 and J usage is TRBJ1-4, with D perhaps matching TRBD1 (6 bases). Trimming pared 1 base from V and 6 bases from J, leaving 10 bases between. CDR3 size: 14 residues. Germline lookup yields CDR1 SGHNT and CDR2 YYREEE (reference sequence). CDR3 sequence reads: CASSLKQGDEKLFF. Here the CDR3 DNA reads TGTGCCAGCAGCTTGAAACAGGGCGATGAAAAACTGTTTTTT.

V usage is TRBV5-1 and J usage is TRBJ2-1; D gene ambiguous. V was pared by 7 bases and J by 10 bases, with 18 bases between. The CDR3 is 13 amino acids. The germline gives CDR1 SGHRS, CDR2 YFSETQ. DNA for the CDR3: TGCGCCAGCGGAAGAACTGAGGTACGGGAGCAGTTCTTC. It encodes CASGRTEVREQFF.

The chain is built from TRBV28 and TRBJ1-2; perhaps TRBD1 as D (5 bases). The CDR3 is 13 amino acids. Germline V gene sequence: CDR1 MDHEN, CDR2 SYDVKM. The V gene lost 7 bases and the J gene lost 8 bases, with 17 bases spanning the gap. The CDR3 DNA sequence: TGTGCCAGCACATCCGGGGGGGTCATAGGCTACACCTTC. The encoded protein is CASTSGGVIGYTF.

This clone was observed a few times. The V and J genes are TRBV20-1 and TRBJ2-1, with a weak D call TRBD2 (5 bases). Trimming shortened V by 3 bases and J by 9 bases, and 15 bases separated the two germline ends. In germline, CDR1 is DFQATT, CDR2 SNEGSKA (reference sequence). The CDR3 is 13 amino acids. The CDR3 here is CSASPNGLVEQFF. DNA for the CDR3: TGCAGTGCTAGTCCTAATGGACTGGTTGAGCAGTTCTTC.

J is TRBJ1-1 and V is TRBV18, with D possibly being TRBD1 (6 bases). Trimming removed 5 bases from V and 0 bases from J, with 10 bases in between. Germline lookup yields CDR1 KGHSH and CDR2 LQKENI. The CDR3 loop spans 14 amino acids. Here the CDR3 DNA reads TGTGCCAGCTCAGCTGGACAGTTGAACACTGAAGCTTTCTTT. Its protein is CASSAGQLNTEAFF.

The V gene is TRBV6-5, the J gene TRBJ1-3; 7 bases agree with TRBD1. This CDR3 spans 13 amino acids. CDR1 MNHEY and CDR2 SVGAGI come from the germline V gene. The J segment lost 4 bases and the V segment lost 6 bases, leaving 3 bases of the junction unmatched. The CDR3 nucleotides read TGTGCCAGCAGCTCAGGGGGGGGAAACACCATATATTTT. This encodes CASSSGGGNTIYF.

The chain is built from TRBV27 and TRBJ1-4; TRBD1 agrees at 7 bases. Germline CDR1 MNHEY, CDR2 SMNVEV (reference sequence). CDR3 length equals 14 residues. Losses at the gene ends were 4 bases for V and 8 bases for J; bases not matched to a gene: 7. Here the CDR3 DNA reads TGTGCCAGCAGTTCGCAGGGGGTAGGGGAAAAACTGTTTTTT. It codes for CASSSQGVGEKLFF.

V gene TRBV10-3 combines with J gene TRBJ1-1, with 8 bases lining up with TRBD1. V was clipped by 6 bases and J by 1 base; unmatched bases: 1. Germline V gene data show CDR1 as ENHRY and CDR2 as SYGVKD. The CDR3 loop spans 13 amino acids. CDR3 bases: TGTGCCATCAGGGACAGGGAGAACACTGAAGCTTTCTTT. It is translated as CAIRDRENTEAFF.

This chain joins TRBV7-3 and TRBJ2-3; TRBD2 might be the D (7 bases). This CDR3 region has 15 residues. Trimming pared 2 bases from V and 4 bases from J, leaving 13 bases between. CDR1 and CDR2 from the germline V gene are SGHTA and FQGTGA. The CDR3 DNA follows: TGTGCCAGCAGCTTAGCGGGGGCCGGCCCAGATACGCAGTATTTT. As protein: CASSLAGAGPDTQYF.